This T cell receptor beta chain was sequenced in a study of neoadjuvant nivolumab and ipilimumab in lung cancer. Turning to the study itself: Nivolumab 3 mg/kg was given days 1, 15 and 29, plus ipilimumab 1 mg/kg day 1 in combination.

Only a few counts were recorded for this clone. What it binds is not known. Study-level findings and limits: TCR receptors were sequenced in few samples. From pretherapy to surgery, tumor richness and clonality rose with dual therapy.

The V gene's germline CDR1 is SEHNR and CDR2 FQNEAQ (reference sequence). Trimming cost V 5 bases and J 3 bases, with 14 bases left between them. This CDR3 has 14 amino acids. Here immunoSEQ multiplex PCR was the method, and the copy in TCRdb shows in-frame clones only, minus some. Here the sample spans 4,000 to 6,000 clones, 60% to 85% being singletons. This TCR was sampled from an adult with non-small cell lung cancer. Some clones in this sample may be carry-over from other donors' samples. Sequences were derived from normal lung tissue adjacent to the tumor, sampled after neoadjuvant nivolumab, alone or with ipilimumab, at or shortly before surgery. The chain uses TRBV7-9 and TRBJ2-7; TRBD1 might be the D (6 bases). The CDR3 protein is CASSARDTLYEQYF. The CDR3 DNA sequence: TGTGCCAGCAGCGCTCGGGACACGCTCTACGAGCAGTACTTC.